One sample yielded the 3 T cell receptor beta chains listed below, sequenced in a study of cytomegalovirus exposure and HLA in healthy donors. The PCR employed 60 Vbeta primers together with 13 Jbeta primers. TCRdb keeps only in-frame clones here, not all; method: immunoSEQ multiplex PCR. The sample lists tens of thousands of clones, 70% to 80% occurring once. The sequencing input was PBMCs. The receptors come from a man in his forties or fifties in good health and CMV-seropositive.

The CDR3 reads CASRLMTSGVDTQYF. The DNA for the CDR3 is TGCGCCAGCAGACTTATGACTAGCGGGGTGGATACGCAGTATTTT. The chain couples TRBV5-1 to TRBJ2-3; 11 bases fit TRBD2. Unmatched junction bases numbered 8, after V lost 5 bases and J lost 6 bases. The V gene's germline CDR1 is SGHRS and CDR2 YFSETQ. The CDR3 totals 15 residues.

The chain is built from TRBV7-3 and TRBJ2-6, with D uncertain. Trimming took 2 bases from V and 2 from J, leaving 13 bases between them. The germline CDR1 and CDR2 sequences are SGHTA and FQGTGA. The CDR3 is 17 residues long. The CDR3 here is CASSLSPPSTGANVLTF. Written as DNA, the CDR3 is TGTGCCAGCAGCTTATCCCCCCCTTCTACTGGGGCCAACGTCCTGACTTTC.

J is TRBJ2-4 and V is TRBV6-1; maybe TRBD2 (5 bases). This CDR3 is built from 19 residues. CDR1 and CDR2 from the germline V gene are MNHNS and SASEGT. V lost 0 bases to trimming and J lost 0 bases, with 18 bases between them. The CDR3 protein is CASSEALTGADLAKNIQYF. The DNA of the CDR3 is TGTGCCAGCAGTGAAGCGCTGACCGGAGCGGATCTAGCCAAAAACATTCAGTACTTC.